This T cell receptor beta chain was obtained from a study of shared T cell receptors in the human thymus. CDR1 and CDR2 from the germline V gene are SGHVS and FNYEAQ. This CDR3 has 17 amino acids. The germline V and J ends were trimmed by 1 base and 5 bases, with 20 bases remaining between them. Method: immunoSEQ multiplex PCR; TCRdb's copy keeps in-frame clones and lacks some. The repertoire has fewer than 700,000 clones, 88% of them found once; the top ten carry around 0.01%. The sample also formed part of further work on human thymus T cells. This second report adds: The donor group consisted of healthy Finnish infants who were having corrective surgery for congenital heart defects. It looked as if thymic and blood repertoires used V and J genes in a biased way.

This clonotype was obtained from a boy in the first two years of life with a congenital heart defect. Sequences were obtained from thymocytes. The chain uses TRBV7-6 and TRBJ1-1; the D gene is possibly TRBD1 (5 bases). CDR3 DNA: TGTGCCAGCAGCTTAGACTCCCCGGCGGGGGGTTTGACTGAAGCTTTCTTT. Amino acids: CASSLDSPAGGLTEAFF.